A single sample gave rise to the 24 T cell receptor beta chains below, sequenced in a study of T cell repertoires in cytomegalovirus infection. Each CDR3 protein is one row after TCRdb ran MiXCR on the reads. The profile shows hundreds of thousands of distinct CDR3 sequences, about a third of them singletons. These TCRs are of unknown antigen specificity. The sequences come from cultured CD8+ T cells from PBMCs, collected from culture after CMV antigen stimulation. These receptors all come from a human donor in good health (CMV status not recorded). Some clones in this sample may be carry-over from other donors' samples.

V and J are TRBV7-9 and TRBJ2-7; D gene unclear. Deletions cut 4 bases from V and 5 bases from J, with 9 bases between. Germline-derived CDR1 and CDR2 are SEHNR and FQNEAQ (reference sequence). The CDR3 extends over 12 amino acids. This CDR3 is CASSSKPNEQYF. CDR3 DNA: TGTGCCAGCAGCTCAAAGCCGAACGAGCAGTACTTC.

This clonotype has just a few counts. This chain uses TRBV7-8 with TRBJ1-4; TRBD1 aligns across 7 bases. The CDR3 runs 14 residues. The trim removed 5 bases at V and 4 bases at J, leaving 4 bases unmatched. Germline lookup yields CDR1 SGHVS and CDR2 FQNEAQ. This CDR3 is CASSMTGYNEKLFF. The CDR3 bases are TGTGCCAGCAGCATGACAGGGTATAATGAAAAACTGTTTTTT.

The sample holds a few counts of this clonotype. The CDR3 nucleotides are TGTGCCAGCATCCCCAGAGGAACGGGACACCACTATGGCTACACCTTC. It codes for CASIPRGTGHHYGYTF. The genes are TRBV6-2 or TRBV6-3 and TRBJ1-2, with D tentatively TRBD1 (6 bases). This CDR3 is 16 amino acids long. Trimming shortened V by 7 bases and J by 3 bases, and 21 bases separated the two germline ends. Germline CDR1 reads MNHEY; CDR2 reads SVGEGT.

The chain is built from TRBV6-2 or TRBV6-3 and TRBJ2-1, with D perhaps being TRBD1 or TRBD2 (6 bases each). The length of the CDR3 is 16 residues. Germline-derived CDR1 and CDR2 are MNHEY and SVGEGT. The ends were cut back, 2 bases at V and 5 bases at J, with 16 bases in the middle. The CDR3 reads CASSYQEGGLNNEQFF. The CDR3 nucleotides are TGTGCCAGCAGTTACCAAGAAGGGGGGTTAAACAATGAGCAGTTCTTC.

This clonotype was seen only a few times. The genes are TRBV7-3 and TRBJ2-3; 8 bases map to TRBD2. The junction had 7 bases not matched to a gene; V was cut back by 5 bases and J by 3 bases. This CDR3 spans 15 amino acids. CDR1 and CDR2 (germline): SGHTA, FQGTGA. The CDR3 DNA is TGTGCCAGCAGCCGGACTAGCTCTAGAACAGATACGCAGTATTTT. Its protein is CASSRTSSRTDTQYF. The variable domain in full, with the rest retrieved from reference TRBV7-3 and TRBJ2-3, is GAGVSQTPSNKVTEKGKYVELRCDPISGHTALYWYRQSLGQGPEFLIYFQGTGAADDSGLPNDRFFAVRPEGSVSTLKIQRTERGDSAVYLCASSRTSSRTDTQYFGPGTRLTVL.

The chain combines TRBV5-6 with TRBJ2-1, with unresolved D. Germline CDR1 and CDR2: SGHDT and YYEEEE. V lost 4 bases to trimming and J lost 8 bases, with 13 bases between them. This CDR3 is built from 13 residues. The CDR3 coding sequence is TGTGCCAGCAGCGCCCCTAGTATGTATGAGCAGTTCTTC. It codes for CASSAPSMYEQFF.

This clonotype has only a few counts. The chain joins TRBV6-2 or TRBV6-3 to TRBJ2-3, with 9 bases that match TRBD1. The CDR3 has 17 amino acids. Trimming at V came to 2 bases and at J to 4 bases, leaving 10 bases not matched to a gene. Germline V gene lookup returns CDR1 MNHEY and CDR2 SVGEGT. CDR3 DNA: TGTGCCAGCAGTTACAGGCGGGACAGGGTTGCCTCAGATACGCAGTATTTT. Protein: CASSYRRDRVASDTQYF.

V is TRBV29-1 and J is TRBJ1-2; 7 bases agree with TRBD1. The germline V gene has CDR1 SQVTM and CDR2 ANQGSEA. With 4 bases clipped from V and 6 bases from J, the junction kept 11 bases outside the gene matches. The CDR3 sequence is 14 residues long. The CDR3 loop is CSVAQGGKFHGYTF. The CDR3 DNA follows: TGCAGCGTTGCCCAGGGGGGTAAATTCCATGGCTACACCTTC.

V is TRBV5-1 and J is TRBJ1-2; 11 bases align to TRBD1. Germline V CDR1 and CDR2: SGHRS, YFSETQ. This CDR3 spans 17 amino acids. J gave up 2 bases and V 0 bases, and 6 bases lay outside the gene matches. The CDR3 coding sequence is TGCGCCAGCAGCTTGGCCGAAGGGACAGGGGGAAACTATGGCTACACCTTC. Translation gives CASSLAEGTGGNYGYTF. The variable domain in full, with the rest retrieved from reference TRBV5-1 and TRBJ1-2, is KAGVTQTPRYLIKTRGQQVTLSCSPISGHRSVSWYQQTPGQGLQFLFEYFSETQRNKGNFPGRFSGRQFSNSRSEMNVSTLELGDSALYLCASSLAEGTGGNYGYTFGSGTRLTVV.

This clonotype was recorded a few times. The genes are TRBV7-6 and TRBJ2-7; unclear D gene. The CDR3 is made up of 13 amino acids. CDR1 and CDR2 from the germline V gene are SGHVS and FNYEAQ. V was shortened by 3 bases and J by 3 bases, with 9 bases between the two germline ends. In DNA, the CDR3 is TGTGCCAGCAGCTTGGACGGTATCTACGAGCAGTACTTC. Its protein product is CASSLDGIYEQYF.

This clonotype was counted a few times. The gene calls are TRBV7-2 and TRBJ2-1; 9 bases fit TRBD2. V was pared by 5 bases and J by 7 bases, with 9 bases of the junction left unmatched. CDR1 is SGHTA, CDR2 FQGNSA, per germline. This CDR3 spans 15 amino acids. CDR3 in DNA: TGTGCCAGCAGCCACTTAGCGGGGGCCCAGAATGAGCAGTTCTTC. Its translation: CASSHLAGAQNEQFF.

The V gene is TRBV7-9, the J gene TRBJ2-1; 8 bases match TRBD2. Germline trimming cut 8 bases from V and 5 bases from J; bases unmatched to any gene: 8. Germline CDR1 is SEHNR and CDR2 is FQNEAQ (reference sequence). CDR3 length: 14 amino acids. The CDR3 spells CASQHGGANNEQFF. CDR3 bases: TGTGCCAGCCAACACGGGGGGGCCAACAATGAGCAGTTCTTC.

This clonotype appeared a few times. The chain couples TRBV5-1 to TRBJ1-1, with 9 bases identical to TRBD1. Per the germline V gene, CDR1 is SGHRS and CDR2 is YFSETQ. Germline trimming cut 3 bases from V and 1 base from J; bases unmatched to any gene: 7. The CDR3 runs to 16 residues. The CDR3 DNA is TGCGCCAGCAGCTCGAACAGGGGGCCAAGGAACACTGAAGCTTTCTTT. This codes for CASSSNRGPRNTEAFF.

In this sample, this clonotype turned up a few times. The CDR3 DNA follows: TGCGCCAGCAGCTTGGGAGGGGGGGCCTCCTACAATGAGCAGTTCTTC. This codes for CASSLGGGASYNEQFF. This chain uses TRBV5-1 with TRBJ2-1; D possibly corresponds to TRBD2 (7 bases). The CDR3 totals 16 residues. CDR1 SGHRS and CDR2 YFSETQ come from the germline V gene. The germline V and J ends were trimmed by 0 bases and 0 bases, with 10 bases remaining between them.

This clonotype appeared many times. This chain connects TRBV7-9 to TRBJ2-6, with D possibly being TRBD1 (5 bases). CDR3 size: 15 residues. Germline CDR1 reads SEHNR; CDR2 reads FQNEAQ (reference sequence). With 7 bases removed from V and 0 bases from J, the gap between germline ends came to 10 bases. This CDR3 reads CASNLQDSGANVLTF. The CDR3, as DNA: TGTGCCAGCAACCTACAGGACTCTGGGGCCAACGTCCTGACTTTC.

The chain joins TRBV7-8 to TRBJ1-5; no definite D call. This CDR3 is 14 amino acids long. CDR1 and CDR2 (germline): SGHVS, FQNEAQ. Trimming cost V 5 bases and J 3 bases, with 11 bases left between them. The CDR3 sequence is CASSPYMVNQPQHF. The CDR3 DNA is TGTGCCAGCAGCCCGTATATGGTCAATCAGCCCCAGCATTTT.

This clonotype has more than one count but fewer than ten. The V gene is TRBV7-9, the J gene TRBJ1-5; D is possibly TRBD1 (6 bases). The V end lost 4 bases, the J end lost 13 bases, and 11 bases lay between the germline ends. This CDR3 spans 11 amino acids. The germline V gene encodes CDR1 SEHNR and CDR2 FQNEAQ (reference sequence). The chain's CDR3 is CASSSPGHQHF. CDR3 nucleotides: TGTGCCAGCAGCTCCCCGGGACATCAGCATTTT. Drawing the rest from reference TRBV7-9 and TRBJ1-5, the complete variable domain is DTGVSQNPRHKITKRGQNVTFRCDPISEHNRLYWYRQTLGQGPEFLTYFQNEAQLEKSRLLSDRFSAERPKGSFSTLEIQRTEQGDSAMYLCASSSPGHQHFGDGTRLSIL.

This clonotype was counted between two and nine times. For the CDR3, the DNA is TGTGCCAGCAGTTCCGGGACAGGGGTTCTCGCTGAAGCTTTCTTT. Encoded protein: CASSSGTGVLAEAFF. The rearrangement joins TRBV6-5 to TRBJ1-1, with 10 bases identical to TRBD1. This CDR3 is built from 15 residues. Germline lookup yields CDR1 MNHEY and CDR2 SVGAGI. V was clipped by 4 bases and J by 6 bases; unmatched bases: 8.

The rearrangement links TRBV12-3 or TRBV12-4 to TRBJ1-1; D is undetermined. V lost 3 bases and J lost 3, with 8 bases in between. CDR3 length: 13 amino acids. The CDR3 DNA is TGTGCCAGCAGTTTGTTTTCGTACACTGAAGCTTTCTTT. It yields the protein CASSLFSYTEAFF.

V usage is TRBV4-1 and J usage is TRBJ2-1, with 7 bases lining up with TRBD2. J was trimmed by 4 bases and V by 5 bases; bases with no gene match: 5. There are 14 residues in the CDR3. Per germline, CDR1 MGHRA and CDR2 YSYEKL. CDR3 in amino acids: CASSEVAGYNEQFF. CDR3 DNA sequence: TGCGCCAGCAGCGAAGTAGCGGGTTACAATGAGCAGTTCTTC.

The chain carries TRBV10-2 and TRBJ2-7, with TRBD2 matching over 9 bases. Germline lookup yields CDR1 WSHSY and CDR2 SAAADI. This CDR3 comprises 14 residues. V shed 3 bases and J 4 bases; nucleotides not matched to a gene: 4. The CDR3 loop is CASSEGGLAYEQYF. The DNA for the CDR3 is TGCGCCAGCAGTGAAGGGGGACTAGCTTACGAGCAGTACTTC.

The chain employs TRBV28 and TRBJ2-2; 7 bases agree with TRBD1. CDR1 and CDR2 (germline): MDHEN, SYDVKM. The CDR3 loop spans 21 amino acids. The V gene end was trimmed by 3 bases and the J gene end by 4 bases; junction bases not matched to a gene: 23. The DNA for the CDR3 is TGTGCCAGCAGTTTCCCAGATCCCCAGACGACAGGGCTTGGAGGCACCGGGGAGCTGTTTTTT. Translated: CASSFPDPQTTGLGGTGELFF.

V is TRBV7-9 and J is TRBJ2-3, with 14 bases that match TRBD2. The J segment lost 6 bases and the V segment lost 8 bases, leaving 10 bases of the junction unmatched. The CDR3 runs 16 residues. Germline loops: CDR1 SEHNR, CDR2 FQNEAQ (reference sequence). Here the CDR3 reads CASDLETSGGADTQYF. DNA for the CDR3: TGTGCCAGCGACCTTGAGACTAGCGGGGGGGCGGATACGCAGTATTTT. The complete variable domain, with remaining parts taken from reference TRBV7-9 and TRBJ2-3, reads DTGVSQNPRHKITKRGQNVTFRCDPISEHNRLYWYRQTLGQGPEFLTYFQNEAQLEKSRLLSDRFSAERPKGSFSTLEIQRTEQGDSAMYLCASDLETSGGADTQYFGPGTRLTVL.

This clonotype was seen more than once but under ten times. The V gene is TRBV13, the J gene TRBJ1-2; TRBD1 matches at 9 bases. Germline-derived CDR1 and CDR2 are PRHDT and FYEKMQ (reference sequence). The CDR3 length is 14 residues. The trim removed 2 bases at V and 6 bases at J, leaving 4 bases unmatched. In DNA, the CDR3 is TGTGCCAGCAGCTTAAGGGGGGACAGGGATGGCTACACCTTC. It encodes CASSLRGDRDGYTF. The full variable domain, rest sourced from reference TRBV13 and TRBJ1-2, is AAGVIQSPRHLIKEKRETATLKCYPIPRHDTVYWYQQGPGQDPQFLISFYEKMQSDKGSIPDRFSAQQFSDYHSELNMSSLELGDSALYFCASSLRGDRDGYTFGSGTRLTVV.